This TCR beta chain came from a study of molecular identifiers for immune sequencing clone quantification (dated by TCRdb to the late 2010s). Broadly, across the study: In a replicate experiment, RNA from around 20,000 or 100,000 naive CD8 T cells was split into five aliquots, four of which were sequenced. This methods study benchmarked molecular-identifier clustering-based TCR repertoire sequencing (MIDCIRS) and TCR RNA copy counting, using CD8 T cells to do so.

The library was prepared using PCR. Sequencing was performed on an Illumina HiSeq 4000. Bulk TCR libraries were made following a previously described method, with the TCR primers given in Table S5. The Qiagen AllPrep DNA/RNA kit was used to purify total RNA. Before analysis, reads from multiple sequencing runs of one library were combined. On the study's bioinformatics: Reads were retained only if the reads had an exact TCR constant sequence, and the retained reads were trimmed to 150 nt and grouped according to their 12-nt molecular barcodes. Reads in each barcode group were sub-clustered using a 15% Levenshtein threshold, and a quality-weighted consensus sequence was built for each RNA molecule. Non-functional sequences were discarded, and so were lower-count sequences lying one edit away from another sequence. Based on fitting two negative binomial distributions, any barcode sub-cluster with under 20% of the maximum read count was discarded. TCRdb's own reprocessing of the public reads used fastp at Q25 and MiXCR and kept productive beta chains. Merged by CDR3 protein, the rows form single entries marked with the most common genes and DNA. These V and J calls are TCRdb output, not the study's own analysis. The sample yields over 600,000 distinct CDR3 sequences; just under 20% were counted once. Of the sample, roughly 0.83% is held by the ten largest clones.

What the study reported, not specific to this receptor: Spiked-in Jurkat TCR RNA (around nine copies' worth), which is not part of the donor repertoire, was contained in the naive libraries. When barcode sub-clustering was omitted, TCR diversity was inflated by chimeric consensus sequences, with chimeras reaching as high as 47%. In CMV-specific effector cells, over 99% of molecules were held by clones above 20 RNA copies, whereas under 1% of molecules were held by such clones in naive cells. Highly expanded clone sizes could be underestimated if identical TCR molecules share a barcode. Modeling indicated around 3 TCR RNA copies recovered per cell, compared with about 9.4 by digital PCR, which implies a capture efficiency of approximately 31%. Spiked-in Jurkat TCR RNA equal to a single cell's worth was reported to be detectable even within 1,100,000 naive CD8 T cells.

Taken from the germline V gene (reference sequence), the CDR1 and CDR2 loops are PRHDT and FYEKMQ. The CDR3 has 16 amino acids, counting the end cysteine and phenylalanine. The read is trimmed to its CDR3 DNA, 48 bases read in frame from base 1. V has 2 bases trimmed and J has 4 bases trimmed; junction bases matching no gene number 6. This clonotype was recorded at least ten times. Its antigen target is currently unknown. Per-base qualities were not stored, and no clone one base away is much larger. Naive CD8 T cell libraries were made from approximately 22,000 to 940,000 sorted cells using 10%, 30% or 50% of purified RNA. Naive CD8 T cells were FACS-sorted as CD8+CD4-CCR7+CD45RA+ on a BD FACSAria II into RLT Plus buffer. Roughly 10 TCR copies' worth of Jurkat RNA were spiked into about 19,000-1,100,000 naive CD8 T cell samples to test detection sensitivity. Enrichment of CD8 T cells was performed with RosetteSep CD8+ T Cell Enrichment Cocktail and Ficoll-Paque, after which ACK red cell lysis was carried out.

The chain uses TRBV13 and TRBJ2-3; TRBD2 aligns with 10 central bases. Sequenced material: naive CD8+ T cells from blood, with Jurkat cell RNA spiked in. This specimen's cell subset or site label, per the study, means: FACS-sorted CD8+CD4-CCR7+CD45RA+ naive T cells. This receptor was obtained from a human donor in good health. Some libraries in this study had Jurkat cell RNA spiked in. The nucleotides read TGTGCCAGCAGCTTAACAGCGGGGGGGCTCGCAGATACGCAGTATTTT. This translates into CASSLTAGGLADTQYF.